A selection of T cell receptor beta chains follows, all from one sample in a study of blood T cell repertoires in COVID-19. The table came from immunoSEQ multiplex PCR; TCRdb's copy has only in-frame clones and leaves some out. This repertoire shows 150,000 to 200,000 clones, 80% to 90% found once; its top ten account for roughly 9.8%. Input material: peripheral blood. The receptors come from a human donor with active or convalescent COVID-19. The donor label of this sample is uncertain. Each CDR3 is given with its conserved first and last residue. The D gene is left open where the match is weak. Clone size is stated in some rows and not others, as once, few, many or a class when expanded.

j_gene	d_gene	len	abundance	v_gene	CDR3aa	CDR3nt
TRBJ1-2	-	12	-	TRBV12-3/TRBV12-4	CASSFYNYGYTF	TGTGCCAGCAGTTTCTATAACTATGGCTACACCTTC
TRBJ2-7	TRBD2	17	-	TRBV19	CASSVWASGSITGRQYF	TGTGCCAGTAGTGTATGGGCTAGCGGGAGTATAACAGGTCGGCAGTACTTC
TRBJ2-7	-	15	-	TRBV2	CASSGSGTAFYEQYF	TGTGCCAGCAGTGGGTCCGGGACTGCGTTCTACGAGCAGTACTTC
TRBJ1-1	-	13	few	TRBV2	CASNINMNTEAFF	TGTGCCAGCAATATAAATATGAACACTGAAGCTTTCTTT
TRBJ2-1	-	17	-	TRBV5-4	CASSFLMGASSYNEQFF	TGTGCCAGCAGCTTTTTAATGGGCGCCAGCTCCTACAATGAGCAGTTCTTC
TRBJ1-2	-	12	-	TRBV9	CASSVGGHGYTF	TGTGCCAGCAGCGTAGGGGGGCATGGCTACACCTTC
TRBJ1-6	-	14	-	TRBV2	CASNLGVNNSPLHF	TGTGCCAGCAATTTGGGAGTCAATAATTCACCCCTCCACTTT
TRBJ2-7	-	12	-	TRBV28	CASSLRSYEQYF	TGTGCCAGCAGTTTACGCTCCTACGAGCAGTACTTC
TRBJ1-3	-	13	-	TRBV29-1	CSVEPGSGNTIYF	TGCAGCGTTGAACCGGGATCTGGAAACACCATATATTTT
TRBJ2-3	TRBD2	17	-	TRBV11-2	CASSPMWGAGVADTQYF	TGTGCCAGCAGCCCCATGTGGGGAGCGGGGGTGGCAGATACGCAGTATTTT
TRBJ2-3	TRBD2	18	-	TRBV28	CASSSLRLAGGSTDTQYF	TGTGCCAGCAGTTCGTTGAGACTAGCGGGGGGGAGCACAGATACGCAGTATTTT
TRBJ2-3	-	15	-	TRBV2	CASSVGYGVTDTQYF	TGTGCCAGCAGTGTCGGTTACGGAGTTACAGATACGCAGTATTTT
TRBJ1-6	TRBD1	17	-	TRBV5-1	CASSQSGTGRVNSPLHF	TGCGCCAGCAGCCAATCCGGGACAGGGAGGGTTAATTCACCCCTCCACTTT
TRBJ1-3	TRBD1	16	-	TRBV5-1	CASSLVTGTEGNTIYF	TGCGCCAGCAGCTTGGTCACCGGGACAGAAGGAAACACCATATATTTT
TRBJ2-1	TRBD2	16	-	TRBV7-3	CASSSELAGGNNEQFF	TGTGCCAGCAGCTCGGAATTAGCGGGGGGCAACAATGAGCAGTTCTTC
TRBJ1-6	-	16	-	TRBV4-2	CASSQERRGDNSPLHF	TGTGCCAGCAGCCAAGAGAGGAGGGGAGATAATTCACCCCTCCACTTT
TRBJ2-6	-	14	-	TRBV15	CATSRDGLANVLTF	TGTGCCACCAGCAGAGATGGCCTGGCCAACGTCCTGACTTTC
TRBJ2-2	-	14	once	TRBV3-1/TRBV3-2	CASTPTGNTGELFF	TGTGCCAGCACCCCAACCGGGAACACCGGGGAGCTGTTTTTT
TRBJ2-3	TRBD1	15	-	TRBV4-1	CASSHRQGATDTQYF	TGCGCCAGCAGCCATCGACAGGGAGCGACAGATACGCAGTATTTT
TRBJ1-6	TRBD1	13	-	TRBV30	CAWSLQGGSPLHF	TGTGCCTGGAGTTTACAGGGGGGATCACCCCTCCACTTT
TRBJ1-4	-	14	-	TRBV30	CACDMTATNEKLFF	TGTGCCTGTGACATGACAGCAACTAATGAAAAACTGTTTTTT
TRBJ1-5	-	14	-	TRBV4-3	CASSQHRAGQPQHF	TGCGCCAGCAGCCAGCACAGGGCAGGTCAGCCCCAGCATTTT
TRBJ2-3	-	16	-	TRBV5-4	CASSLDRSSGSDTQYF	TGTGCCAGCAGCTTAGACCGGTCTAGTGGGTCAGATACGCAGTATTTT
TRBJ1-1	TRBD1	12	-	TRBV29-1	CSGGGMNTEAFF	TGCAGCGGAGGGGGCATGAACACTGAAGCTTTCTTT
TRBJ2-1	-	16	-	TRBV28	CASSLSGLPVGNEQFF	TGTGCCAGCAGTTTATCTGGGCTACCGGTGGGCAATGAGCAGTTCTTC
TRBJ2-3	TRBD2	14	-	TRBV28	CASSLGGSTDTQYF	TGTGCCAGCAGTCTCGGGGGGAGCACAGATACGCAGTATTTT
TRBJ2-3	-	14	-	TRBV19	CASSMRTGVDTQYF	TGTGCCAGTAGTATGAGGACGGGGGTCGATACGCAGTATTTT
TRBJ2-7	-	16	-	TRBV5-1	CASSLGGETVSYEQYF	TGCGCCAGCAGCTTAGGCGGCGAGACAGTGTCCTACGAGCAGTACTTC
TRBJ2-3	TRBD2	14	-	TRBV9	CASSVERGFDTQYF	TGTGCCAGCAGCGTGGAGCGGGGGTTCGATACGCAGTATTTT
TRBJ2-2	TRBD2	17	-	TRBV7-9	CASSYPAGGSNTGELFF	TGTGCCAGCAGCTATCCAGCGGGGGGCTCGAACACCGGGGAGCTGTTTTTT
TRBJ2-7	TRBD1	14	-	TRBV6-5	CASREGQGYYEQYF	TGTGCCAGCAGGGAGGGACAGGGGTACTACGAGCAGTACTTC
TRBJ2-7	TRBD1	16	-	TRBV7-2	CASSPRGTGGIYEQYF	TGTGCCAGCAGCCCCCGGGGGACAGGGGGCATCTACGAGCAGTACTTC
TRBJ2-7	TRBD2	18	-	TRBV6-1	CASSGTSGPWPPYYEQYF	TGTGCCAGCAGTGGGACTAGCGGACCTTGGCCTCCGTATTACGAGCAGTACTTC
TRBJ2-4	-	15	-	TRBV2	CASNLLGTAKNIQYF	TGTGCCAGCAACCTACTCGGTACGGCCAAAAACATTCAGTACTTC
TRBJ2-7	-	12	-	TRBV29-1	CSAFTGAYEQYF	TGCAGCGCCTTCACGGGGGCCTACGAGCAGTACTTC
TRBJ1-2	TRBD1	15	once	TRBV5-1	CASSFAPDRGYGYTF	TGCGCCAGCAGCTTCGCGCCGGACAGGGGTTATGGCTACACCTTC
TRBJ1-5	-	14	-	TRBV28	CASSLGGGNQPQHF	TGTGCCAGCAGTTTGGGGGGGGGCAATCAGCCCCAGCATTTT
TRBJ1-5	TRBD1	18	-	TRBV10-3	CAISEGQAGPNSNQPQHF	TGTGCCATCAGTGAAGGACAGGCGGGGCCGAATAGCAATCAGCCCCAGCATTTT
TRBJ2-3	-	12	-	TRBV2	CASGLLDDTQYF	TGTGCCAGCGGACTTCTCGACGATACGCAGTATTTT
TRBJ2-7	TRBD1	13	-	TRBV27	CASSYRTGREQYF	TGTGCCAGCAGCTACCGGACAGGGCGGGAGCAGTACTTC
TRBJ2-2	TRBD1	17	-	TRBV28	CASSGPTGAISTGELFF	TGTGCCAGCAGTGGACCCACAGGGGCGATTAGCACCGGGGAGCTGTTTTTT
TRBJ2-7	-	13	-	TRBV9	CASSVGPGDEQYF	TGTGCCAGCAGCGTAGGGCCCGGGGACGAGCAGTACTTC
TRBJ2-3	-	17	-	TRBV5-1	CASSLGRSSGQTDTQYF	TGCGCCAGCAGCTTGGGAAGGTCCTCGGGACAAACAGATACGCAGTATTTT
TRBJ2-5	-	12	-	TRBV28	CASSQFLETQYF	TGTGCCAGCAGTCAGTTTTTAGAGACCCAGTACTTC
TRBJ2-1	TRBD2	18	-	TRBV10-3	CAITPTSGRAGRDNEQFF	TGTGCCATCACCCCGACTAGCGGGAGGGCCGGTCGCGACAATGAGCAGTTCTTC
TRBJ2-3	-	15	few	TRBV28	CASSLVARGEDTQYF	TGTGCCAGCAGTTTAGTAGCCAGGGGGGAAGATACGCAGTATTTT
TRBJ1-2	-	11	once	TRBV20-1	CSAAGNYGYTF	TGCAGTGCTGCGGGGAACTATGGCTACACCTTC